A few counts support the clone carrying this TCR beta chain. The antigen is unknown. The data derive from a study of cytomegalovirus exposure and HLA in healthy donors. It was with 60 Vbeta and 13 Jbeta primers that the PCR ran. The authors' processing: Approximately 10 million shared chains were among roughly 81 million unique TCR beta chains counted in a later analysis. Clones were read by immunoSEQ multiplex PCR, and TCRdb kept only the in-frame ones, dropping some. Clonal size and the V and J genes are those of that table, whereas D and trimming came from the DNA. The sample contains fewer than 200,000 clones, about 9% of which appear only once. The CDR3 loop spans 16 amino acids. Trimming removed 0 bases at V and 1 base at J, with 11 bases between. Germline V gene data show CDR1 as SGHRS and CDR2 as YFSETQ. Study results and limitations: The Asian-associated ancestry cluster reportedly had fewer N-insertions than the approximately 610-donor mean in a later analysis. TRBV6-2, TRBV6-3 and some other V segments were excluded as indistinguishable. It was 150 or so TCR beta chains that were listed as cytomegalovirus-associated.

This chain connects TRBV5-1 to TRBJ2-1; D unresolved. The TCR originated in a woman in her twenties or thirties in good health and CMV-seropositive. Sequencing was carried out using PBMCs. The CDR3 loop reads CASSLGWANSYNEQFF. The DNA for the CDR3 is TGCGCCAGCAGCTTGGGCTGGGCAAATTCCTACAATGAGCAGTTCTTC.